These T cell receptor beta chains were read from a single sample in a study of cytomegalovirus exposure and HLA in healthy donors. Method: immunoSEQ multiplex PCR; TCRdb's copy keeps in-frame clones and lacks some. This sample carries 120,000 or so clones, more than 70% of them seen once, and the ten largest clones take roughly 1.4%. The sequenced material came from PBMCs. All receptors derive from a man aged 25-40 years in good health and CMV-seronegative. CDR3s include the opening cysteine and the closing phenylalanine or tryptophan. The D gene is left open where the match is weak. Size is stated for part of the rows, as once, few or many counts, or as a class when the clone is expanded.

V: TRBV27
size: .
J: TRBJ1-5
D: .
CDR3: CASSLPGVNQPQHF

V: TRBV6-1
size: .
J: TRBJ2-4
D: .
CDR3: CASSVYHLTGPTKNIQYF

V: TRBV11-2
size: few
J: TRBJ2-7
D: TRBD1
CDR3: CASSSKGQGYYEQYF

V: TRBV2
size: .
J: TRBJ2-3
D: .
CDR3: CASRASLLRTDTQYF

V: TRBV18
size: .
J: TRBJ1-3
D: TRBD1
CDR3: CASSPDRAPGNTIYF

V: TRBV28
size: few
J: TRBJ2-1
D: .
CDR3: CASSSGSLPLLFSGNSYNEQFF

V: TRBV9
size: .
J: TRBJ2-1
D: TRBD1
CDR3: CASSGWDRVFDEQFF

V: TRBV9
size: .
J: TRBJ1-4
D: .
CDR3: CASSVAEGKGGEKLFF

V: TRBV27
size: .
J: TRBJ2-7
D: TRBD2
CDR3: CASKFLAGAPYEQYF

V: TRBV2
size: once
J: TRBJ2-1
D: TRBD2
CDR3: CASSGILAGSYNEQFF

V: TRBV25-1
size: .
J: TRBJ2-7
D: .
CDR3: CASSREAEQYF

V: TRBV9
size: .
J: TRBJ2-1
D: TRBD2
CDR3: CASSALAGGSNEQFF

V: TRBV7-9
size: .
J: TRBJ2-1
D: .
CDR3: CASSSSEEWVQFF

V: TRBV5-1
size: .
J: TRBJ2-3
D: TRBD2
CDR3: CASSSERTSGDATQYF

V: TRBV7-2
size: .
J: TRBJ2-2
D: TRBD1
CDR3: CASSGTVDTGELFF

V: TRBV7-2
size: .
J: TRBJ2-3
D: .
CDR3: CASSSPAGSLIGTDTQYF

V: TRBV10-3
size: .
J: TRBJ2-1
D: .
CDR3: CAISPRTGLDYNEQFF

V: TRBV7-2
size: .
J: TRBJ2-3
D: TRBD2
CDR3: CASNIAGGGIDTQYF

V: TRBV19
size: .
J: TRBJ2-7
D: TRBD2
CDR3: CASSPAKTSGTYEQYF

V: TRBV19
size: .
J: TRBJ1-2
D: .
CDR3: CASSISGGAPYGYTF

V: TRBV5-4
size: .
J: TRBJ1-4
D: .
CDR3: CASSSKRTAGPEKLFF

V: TRBV27
size: .
J: TRBJ2-1
D: TRBD2
CDR3: CASSLAGDPSYNEQFF

V: TRBV7-6
size: .
J: TRBJ2-2
D: .
CDR3: CASSGPAPNTGELFF

V: TRBV5-6
size: .
J: TRBJ2-7
D: .
CDR3: CASTRRGAYEQYF

V: TRBV15
size: .
J: TRBJ1-4
D: .
CDR3: CATSARDTGKLFF

V: TRBV29-1
size: .
J: TRBJ2-7
D: .
CDR3: CSVEGVLGGTEQYF

V: TRBV5-6
size: .
J: TRBJ2-1
D: TRBD1
CDR3: CASSLDFRTGPFSYNEQFF

V: TRBV29-1
size: .
J: TRBJ1-2
D: .
CDR3: CSVKSAVYGYTF

V: TRBV9
size: .
J: TRBJ2-5
D: .
CDR3: CASSVSGIGETQYF

V: TRBV5-4
size: .
J: TRBJ2-7
D: TRBD1
CDR3: CASSSPGTGPNEQYF

V: TRBV2
size: .
J: TRBJ2-5
D: .
CDR3: CASRGTHQETQYF